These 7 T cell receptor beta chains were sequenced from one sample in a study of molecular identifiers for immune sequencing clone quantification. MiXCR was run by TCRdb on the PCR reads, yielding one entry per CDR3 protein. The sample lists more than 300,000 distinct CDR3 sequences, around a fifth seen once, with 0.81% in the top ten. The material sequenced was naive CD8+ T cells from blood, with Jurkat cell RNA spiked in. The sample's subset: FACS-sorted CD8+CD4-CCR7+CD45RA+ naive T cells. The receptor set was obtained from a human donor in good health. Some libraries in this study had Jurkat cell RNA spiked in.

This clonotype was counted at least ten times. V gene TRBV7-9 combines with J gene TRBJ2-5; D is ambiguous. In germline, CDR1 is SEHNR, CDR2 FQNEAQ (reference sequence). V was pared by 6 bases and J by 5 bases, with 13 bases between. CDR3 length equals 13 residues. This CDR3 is CASSSDGGETQYF. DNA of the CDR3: TGTGCCAGCAGTTCTGACGGTGGGGAGACCCAGTACTTC.

The CDR3 protein is CASSLVGQTYEQYF. The CDR3, as DNA: TGTGCCAGCAGCTTAGTGGGGCAGACCTACGAGCAGTACTTC. V usage is TRBV11-1 and J usage is TRBJ2-7, with a possible D match to TRBD1 (5 bases). V was pared by 1 base and J by 2 bases, with 9 bases between. The CDR3 spans 14 residues. Germline CDR1 is SGHAT and CDR2 is FQDESV (reference sequence).

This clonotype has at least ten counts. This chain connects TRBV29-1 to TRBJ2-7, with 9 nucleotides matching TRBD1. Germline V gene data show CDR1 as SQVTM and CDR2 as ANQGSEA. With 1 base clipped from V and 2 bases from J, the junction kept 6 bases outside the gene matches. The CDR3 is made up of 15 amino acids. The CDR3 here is CSVEGPGQGPYEQYF. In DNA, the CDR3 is TGCAGCGTTGAAGGTCCGGGACAGGGTCCCTACGAGCAGTACTTC.

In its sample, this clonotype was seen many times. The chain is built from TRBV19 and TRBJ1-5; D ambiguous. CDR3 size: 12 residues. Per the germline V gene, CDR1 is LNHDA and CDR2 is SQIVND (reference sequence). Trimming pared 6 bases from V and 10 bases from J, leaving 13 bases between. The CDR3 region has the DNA TGTGCCAGTAGAAGTGGCCCCAAACCCCAGCATTTT. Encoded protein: CASRSGPKPQHF.

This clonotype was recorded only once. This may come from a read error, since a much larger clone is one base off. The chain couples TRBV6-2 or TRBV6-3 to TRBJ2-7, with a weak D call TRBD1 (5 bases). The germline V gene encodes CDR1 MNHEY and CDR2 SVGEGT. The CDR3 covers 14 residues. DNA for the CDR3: TGTGCCAGCAGTTATGACAGAGGCAACTACGGGCAGTACTTC. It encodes CASSYDRGNYGQYF.

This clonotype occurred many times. CDR3 in DNA: TGTGCCAGCAGGCCAGCGGGGGGTTATACAGATACGCAGTATTTT. This translates into CASRPAGGYTDTQYF. The chain carries TRBV6-6 and TRBJ2-3; 9 bases match TRBD2. Germline CDR1 reads MNHNY; CDR2 reads SVGAGI (reference sequence). Trimming removed 6 bases from V and 3 bases from J; junction bases left unmatched: 7. The CDR3 covers 15 residues.

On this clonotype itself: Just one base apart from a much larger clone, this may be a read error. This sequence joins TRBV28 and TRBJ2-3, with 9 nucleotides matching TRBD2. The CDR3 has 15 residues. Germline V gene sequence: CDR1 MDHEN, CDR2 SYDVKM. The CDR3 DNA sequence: TGTGTCAGCAGGCCAACTAGCGGGAGCACAGATACGCAGTATTTT. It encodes CVSRPTSGSTDTQYF.